The source of this TCR beta chain is a study of identical twins. TCRdb re-called the 5' RACE reads through MiXCR, storing one row per CDR3 protein. The top ten clones hold 14% to 15% of a sample with over 200,000 distinct CDR3 sequences, 6.5% of them seen once. The CDR3 sequence is 12 residues long. With 6 bases removed from V and 6 bases from J, the gap between germline ends came to 11 bases. CDR1 SEHNR and CDR2 FQNEAQ come from the germline V gene (reference sequence). The data were also submitted as part of a second study, on T cells expressing NK-cell markers. That work adds: Seven donors tested HCMV-seropositive and one tested seronegative among the eight sequenced. Four donors likewise had their CD3+CD56-NKG2C+ fraction led by these clonotypes.

This rearrangement joins TRBV7-9 to TRBJ1-1; D remains unclear. The clonotype was recovered from a woman in her late teens or twenties in good health. The sequenced sample was CD8+ T cells sorted from blood. The chain's CDR3 is CASSFGSSEAFF. The CDR3 DNA sequence: TGTGCCAGCAGTTTCGGCTCATCTGAAGCTTTCTTT.